This T cell receptor (beta chain) stems from a study of T cells in localized non-small cell lung cancer. General study points: There was an association of higher blood T cell density with longer overall survival. There were a median roughly 61 of the top 100 tumor clones appearing in adjacent lung. Adjacent uninvolved lung tissue had the highest T cell clonality, exceeding tumor.

On this clone itself: Antigen: not known.

Only in-frame clones appear in the TCRdb table, and some are missing; sequencing was by immunoSEQ multiplex PCR. The data contain 60,000 or so clones, roughly four fifths of them singletons. The CDR3 spans 13 residues. Germline CDR1 is MRHNA and CDR2 is SNTAGT. Trimming removed 4 bases at V and 1 base at J, with 7 bases between. The chain combines TRBV6-4 with TRBJ1-1; no definite D call. The TCR comes from a man aged 40-75 years with stage II lung adenocarcinoma. The material was PBMCs, obtained before any cancer treatment. CDR3 protein: CASSALENTEAFF. CDR3 nucleotide sequence: TGTGCCAGCAGTGCTCTTGAGAACACTGAAGCTTTCTTT.